A few counts support the clone carrying this TCR beta chain. This table comes from immunoSEQ multiplex PCR, and its TCRdb copy is limited to in-frame clones, with some not included. Of more than 85,000 clones detected, about 90% appear once; the ten largest clones hold over 2%. Germline lookup yields CDR1 SEHNR and CDR2 FQNEAQ (reference sequence). Deletions cut 0 bases from V and 5 bases from J, with 13 bases between. This CDR3 comprises 15 residues. The data belong to a study of control samples from healthy donors and cancer patients. The J gene is TRBJ2-5, the V gene TRBV7-9, with a tentative D call TRBD2 (7 bases). The sample taken for sequencing was blood. This TCR came from a woman younger than 35 in good health. The CDR3 nucleotides are TGTGCCAGCAGCTTAGCATCGGGGGGCAAGGAGACCCAGTACTTC. Translating it yields CASSLASGGKETQYF.